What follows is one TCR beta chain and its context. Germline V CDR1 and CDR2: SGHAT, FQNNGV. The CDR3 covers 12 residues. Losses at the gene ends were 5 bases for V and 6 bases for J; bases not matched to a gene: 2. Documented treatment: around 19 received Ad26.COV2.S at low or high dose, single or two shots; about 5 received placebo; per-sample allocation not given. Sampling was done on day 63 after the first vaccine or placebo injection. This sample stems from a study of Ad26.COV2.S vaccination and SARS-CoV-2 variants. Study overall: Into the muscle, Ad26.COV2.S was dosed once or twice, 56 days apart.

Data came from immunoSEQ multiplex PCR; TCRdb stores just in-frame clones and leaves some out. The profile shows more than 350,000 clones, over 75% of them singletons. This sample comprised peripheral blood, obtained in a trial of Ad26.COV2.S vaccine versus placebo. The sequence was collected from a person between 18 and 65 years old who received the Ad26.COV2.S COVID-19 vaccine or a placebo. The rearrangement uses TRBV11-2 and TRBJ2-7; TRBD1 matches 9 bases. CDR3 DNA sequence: TGTGCCAGCAGCCCGGACAGGGGCGAGCAGTACTTC. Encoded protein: CASSPDRGEQYF. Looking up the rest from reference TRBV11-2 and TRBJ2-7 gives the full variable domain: EAGVAQSPRYKIIEKRQSVAFWCNPISGHATLYWYQQILGQGPKLLIQFQNNGVVDDSQLPKDRFSAERLKGVDSTLKIQPAKLEDSAVYLCASSPDRGEQYFGPGTRLTVT.